These 25 T cell receptor beta chains share one sample of origin, sequenced in a study of OX40 agonist ivuxolimab in advanced cancers. Clones were sequenced by immunoSEQ multiplex PCR, and TCRdb holds only the in-frame ones, with some missing. The sample consists of over 40,000 clones, roughly 84% of them appearing once. Source: CD4+ or CD8+ T cells sorted from blood, taken in a trial of the OX40 agonist ivuxolimab. These receptors were taken from an adult with an advanced solid tumor such as melanoma, head and neck, liver or kidney cancer.

This clone was counted a single time. The chain is built from TRBV6-1 and TRBJ2-1; no clear D. Trimming shortened V by 0 bases and J by 1 base, and 10 bases separated the two germline ends. Germline V gene data show CDR1 as MNHNS and CDR2 as SASEGT. CDR3 length: 16 amino acids. The chain's CDR3 is CASSEAITESYNEQFF. In DNA, the CDR3 is TGTGCCAGCAGTGAAGCGATCACGGAGTCCTACAATGAGCAGTTCTTC.

V and J are TRBV27 and TRBJ2-4, with D hard to call. Between the trimmed V and J ends, which lost 2 bases and 0 bases, there was a span of 11 bases. Germline CDR1 and CDR2: MNHEY and SMNVEV (reference sequence). This CDR3 comprises 16 residues. Here the CDR3 DNA reads TGTGCCAGCAGTTTAAGCCGCAACCTAGCCAAAAACATTCAGTACTTC. Translated, it gives CASSLSRNLAKNIQYF.

The chain uses TRBV21-1 and TRBJ1-1. TRBV21-1 is flagged as a pseudogene. This CDR3 spans 15 amino acids. The CDR3 spells CASSKDPGRNTEAFF. Here the CDR3 DNA reads TGTGCCAGCAGCAAAGACCCAGGGAGGAACACTGAAGCTTTCTTT.

J is TRBJ2-5 and V is TRBV19; the D is unclear. Germline loops: CDR1 LNHDA, CDR2 SQIVND (reference sequence). V was cut by 5 bases and J by 4 bases, with 14 bases left in between. This CDR3 has 14 amino acids. CDR3 in amino acids: CASSPPQAPETQYF. CDR3 nucleotides: TGTGCCAGTAGTCCCCCCCAGGCTCCAGAGACCCAGTACTTC.

The chain recombines TRBV29-1 with TRBJ2-2; either TRBD1 or TRBD2 may supply D (5 bases each). CDR1 is SQVTM and CDR2 is ANQGSEA in the germline V gene. This CDR3 has 15 residues. V lost 5 bases and J lost 6, with 19 bases in between. Written as DNA, the CDR3 is TGCAGCGTTCAGGGAGCAGGGAGAAGGGCCGGGGAGCTGTTTTTT. It codes for CSVQGAGRRAGELFF.

This chain links TRBV6-6 with TRBJ1-1; D might be TRBD1 (5 bases). This CDR3 has 15 residues. With 5 bases removed from V and 2 bases from J, the gap between germline ends came to 15 bases. Germline loops: CDR1 MNHNY, CDR2 SVGAGI (reference sequence). CDR3 amino acids: CASSPGTAVNTEAFF. The CDR3 DNA is TGTGCCAGCAGTCCAGGGACCGCTGTCAACACTGAAGCTTTCTTT.

This rearrangement joins TRBV9 to TRBJ1-3; 7 bases are shared with TRBD1. The CDR3 has 16 residues. With V trimmed by 4 bases and J by 2 bases, 9 bases remained unmatched. Germline values: CDR1 SGDLS, CDR2 YYNGEE. Here the CDR3 reads CASSLHPDRAGNTIYF. The DNA for the CDR3 is TGTGCCAGCAGCCTCCACCCCGACAGGGCTGGAAACACCATATATTTT.

The chain uses TRBV11-2 and TRBJ2-3; weak D call: TRBD2 (5 bases). The CDR3 contains 14 residues. CDR1 is SGHAT, CDR2 FQNNGV, per germline. V was cut by 1 base and J by 0 bases, with 5 bases left in between. Here the CDR3 DNA reads TGTGCCAGCAGCTTAGCGGGAAGCACAGATACGCAGTATTTT. This codes for CASSLAGSTDTQYF.

V usage is TRBV7-6 and J usage is TRBJ2-5, with a tentative D call TRBD2 (6 bases). The germline V gene encodes CDR1 SGHVS and CDR2 FNYEAQ. CDR3 size: 17 residues. V was shortened by 1 base and J by 2 bases, with 17 bases between the two germline ends. CDR3 in DNA: TGTGCCAGCAGCTTAGGGGGAGGTGGGCCGAAACAAGAGACCCAGTACTTC. This codes for CASSLGGGGPKQETQYF.

V is TRBV6-5 and J is TRBJ1-3; the D is unclear. The germline V and J ends were trimmed by 8 bases and 1 base, with 12 bases remaining between them. The V gene's germline CDR1 is MNHEY and CDR2 SVGAGI. The CDR3 runs to 14 residues. DNA of the CDR3: TGTGCCAGCGGAGTGGTGGGGTCTGGAAACACCATATATTTT. It yields the protein CASGVVGSGNTIYF.

The gene calls are TRBV7-9 and TRBJ2-7; no clear D. V lost 1 base and J 2 bases, leaving 6 bases between the germline ends. This CDR3 contains 13 residues. Germline values: CDR1 SEHNR, CDR2 FQNEAQ (reference sequence). This CDR3 is CASSLEGPYEQYF. In nucleotides, the CDR3 is TGTGCCAGCAGCTTAGAAGGTCCCTACGAGCAGTACTTC.

V usage is TRBV2 and J usage is TRBJ2-7, with TRBD2 identical over 7 bases. Losses at the gene ends were 6 bases for V and 3 bases for J; bases not matched to a gene: 2. The CDR3 length is 12 residues. In germline, CDR1 is SNHLY, CDR2 FYNNEI. The CDR3 sequence: CASRTGGYEQYF. CDR3 sequence (DNA): TGTGCCAGCAGGACGGGAGGCTACGAGCAGTACTTC.

The V call is TRBV19, the J call TRBJ2-2, with D tentatively TRBD1 or TRBD2 (6 bases each). Trimming removed 7 bases from V and 5 bases from J, with 20 bases in between. This CDR3 has 16 residues. Germline CDR1 LNHDA, CDR2 SQIVND (reference sequence). The CDR3 DNA follows: TGTGCCAGTACCCCCCGGAAGGGGGGATCGACCGGGGAGCTGTTTTTT. Translation: CASTPRKGGSTGELFF.

The chain carries TRBV7-3 and TRBJ2-7, with D tentatively TRBD1 (5 bases). Germline lookup yields CDR1 SGHTA and CDR2 FQGTGA. The V gene lost 0 bases and the J gene lost 7 bases, with 10 bases spanning the gap. The CDR3 totals 13 residues. This chain's CDR3 is CASSLTGRGEQYF. The CDR3, as DNA: TGTGCCAGCAGCTTAACGGGAAGGGGAGAGCAGTACTTC. Based on the CDR3 plus reference TRBV7-3 and TRBJ2-7, the full variable domain is GAGVSQTPSNKVTEKGKYVELRCDPISGHTALYWYRQSLGQGPEFLIYFQGTGAADDSGLPNDRFFAVRPEGSVSTLKIQRTERGDSAVYLCASSLTGRGEQYFGPGTRLTVT.

This clone has just one count. The J gene is TRBJ1-2, the V gene TRBV5-4; D is perhaps TRBD1 (6 bases). The V and J ends lost 4 bases and 7 bases respectively, with 17 bases between them. This CDR3 has 14 amino acids. Germline-derived CDR1 and CDR2 are SGHNT and YYREEE (reference sequence). The CDR3 coding sequence is TGTGCCAGCAGCACCCAGGGGACAACCGGTGGCTACACCTTC. Amino acid sequence: CASSTQGTTGGYTF.

The chain recombines TRBV5-1 with TRBJ2-1; 9 bases line up with TRBD1. J gave up 5 bases and V 4 bases, and 10 bases lay outside the gene matches. This CDR3 spans 16 amino acids. Germline CDR1 is SGHRS and CDR2 is YFSETQ. The CDR3 DNA reads as TGCGCCAGCAGCGCCTCCGGGACAGGGAGGCACAATGAGCAGTTCTTC. Translating it yields CASSASGTGRHNEQFF.

The chain is built from TRBV5-1 and TRBJ2-5, with a weak D call TRBD2 (5 bases). This CDR3 is 15 amino acids long. V was trimmed by 0 bases and J by 2 bases, leaving 11 bases between them. Germline loops: CDR1 SGHRS, CDR2 YFSETQ. CDR3 region: CASSLESGKQETQYF. The DNA of the CDR3 is TGCGCCAGCAGCTTGGAATCCGGGAAGCAAGAGACCCAGTACTTC.

This chain connects TRBV6-5 to TRBJ2-1; no reliable D call. Germline loops: CDR1 MNHEY, CDR2 SVGAGI. The length of the CDR3 is 16 residues. V was cut by 2 bases and J by 6 bases, with 17 bases left in between. The CDR3 nucleotides are TGTGCCAGCAGTTACACTCCAGTGGGTCTCCTCAATGAGCAGTTCTTC. It codes for CASSYTPVGLLNEQFF.

The rearrangement joins TRBV29-1 to TRBJ1-4; possible D gene TRBD1, 5 bases. Germline CDR1 SQVTM, CDR2 ANQGSEA. The CDR3 runs 14 residues. Between the trimmed V and J ends, which lost 7 bases and 4 bases, there was a span of 16 bases. This CDR3 reads CSGLEGSGNEKLFF. Written as DNA, the CDR3 is TGCAGCGGACTTGAGGGGTCGGGTAATGAAAAACTGTTTTTT.

The J gene is TRBJ1-1, the V gene TRBV19; no clear D gene. The V and J ends lost 2 bases and 1 base respectively, with 14 bases between them. Germline V gene sequence: CDR1 LNHDA, CDR2 SQIVND (reference sequence). This CDR3 contains 16 residues. This CDR3 is CASSIWGIATNTEAFF. The CDR3 DNA is TGTGCCAGTAGTATATGGGGTATAGCAACGAACACTGAAGCTTTCTTT.

The chain links TRBV28 to TRBJ1-6, with TRBD1 as a possible D gene (6 bases). V was pared by 1 base and J by 8 bases, with 6 bases between. Germline CDR1 and CDR2: MDHEN and SYDVKM. The CDR3 consists of 13 residues. CDR3 sequence reads: CASSLSGDSPLHF. The CDR3 nucleotides are TGTGCCAGCAGTTTATCAGGGGATTCACCCCTCCACTTT.

J is TRBJ2-5 and V is TRBV29-1, with 8 bases lining up with TRBD2. The CDR3 contains 13 residues. V dropped 5 bases and J dropped 4; count of bases not matched to a gene: 6. Germline V gene lookup returns CDR1 SQVTM and CDR2 ANQGSEA. CDR3 coding DNA: TGCAGCGTTTTTAGGAGCGGGAGAGAGACCCAGTACTTC. Translation gives CSVFRSGRETQYF.

By share of the sample, this clone is medium-sized (0.01 to 0.1%). This rearrangement joins TRBV10-3 to TRBJ2-5; D possibly uses TRBD1 or TRBD2 (5 bases each). This CDR3 has 11 residues. Germline values: CDR1 ENHRY, CDR2 SYGVKD. Trimming shortened V by 11 bases and J by 1 base, and 8 bases separated the two germline ends. This CDR3 is CAVGVQETQYF. CDR3 bases: TGTGCCGTGGGGGTCCAAGAGACCCAGTACTTC.

V gene TRBV5-1 combines with J gene TRBJ2-5; 11 bases match TRBD2. J was trimmed by 0 bases and V by 4 bases; bases with no gene match: 5. The CDR3 has 16 amino acids. In germline, CDR1 is SGHRS, CDR2 YFSETQ. CDR3 protein: CASSPGTSGYQETQYF. DNA for the CDR3: TGCGCCAGCAGCCCCGGGACTAGCGGCTACCAAGAGACCCAGTACTTC.

This chain uses TRBV10-2 with TRBJ2-1; 13 bases are shared with TRBD2. The CDR3 covers 14 residues. Trimming cost V 5 bases and J 8 bases; bases outside gene matches: 3. The germline V gene encodes CDR1 WSHSY and CDR2 SAAADI. Here the CDR3 reads CASSRTSGSDEQFF. CDR3 in DNA: TGCGCCAGCAGTCGGACTAGCGGGAGCGATGAGCAGTTCTTC.